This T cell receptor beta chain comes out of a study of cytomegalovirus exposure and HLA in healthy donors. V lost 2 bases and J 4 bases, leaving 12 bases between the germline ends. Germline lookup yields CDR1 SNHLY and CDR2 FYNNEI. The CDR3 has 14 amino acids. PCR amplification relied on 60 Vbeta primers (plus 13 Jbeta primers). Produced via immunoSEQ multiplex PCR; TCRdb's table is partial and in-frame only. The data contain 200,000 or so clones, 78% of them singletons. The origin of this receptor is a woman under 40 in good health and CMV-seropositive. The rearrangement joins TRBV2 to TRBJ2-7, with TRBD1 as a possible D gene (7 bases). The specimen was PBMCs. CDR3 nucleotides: TGTGCCAGCAGTGAACAGGGGGGCCCTTACGAGCAGTACTTC. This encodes CASSEQGGPYEQYF. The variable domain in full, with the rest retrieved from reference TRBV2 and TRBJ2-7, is EPEVTQTPSHQVTQMGQEVILRCVPISNHLYFYWYRQILGQKVEFLVSFYNNEISEKSEIFDDQFSVERPDGSNFTLKIRSTKLEDSAMYFCASSEQGGPYEQYFGPGTRLTVT.